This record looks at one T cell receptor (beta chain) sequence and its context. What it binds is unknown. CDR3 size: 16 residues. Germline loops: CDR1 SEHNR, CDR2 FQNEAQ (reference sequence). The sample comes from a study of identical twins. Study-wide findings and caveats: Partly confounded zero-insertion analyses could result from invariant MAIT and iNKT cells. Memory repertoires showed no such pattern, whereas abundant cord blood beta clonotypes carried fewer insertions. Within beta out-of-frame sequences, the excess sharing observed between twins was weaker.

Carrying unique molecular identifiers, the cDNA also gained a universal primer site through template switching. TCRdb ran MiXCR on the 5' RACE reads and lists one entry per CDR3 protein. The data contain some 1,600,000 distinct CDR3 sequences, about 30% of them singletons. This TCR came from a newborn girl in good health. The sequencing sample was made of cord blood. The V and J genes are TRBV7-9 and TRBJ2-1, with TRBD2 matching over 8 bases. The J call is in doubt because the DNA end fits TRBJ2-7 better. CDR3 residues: CASSPAGGHSYNEQYF. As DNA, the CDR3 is TGTGCCAGCAGCCCCGCGGGGGGACACTCCTACAATGAGCAGTACTTC.